This TCR beta chain came from a study of T-cell reconstitution after alpha-beta-depleted transplantation in children. Study-level findings and limits: Surviving recipient T cells and thymic progenitors produced the high day-60 TCRbeta diversity seen in some patients. Among T cells one year after transplant, newly produced cells accounted for most counts and diversity. Several hundred expanded graft clones reportedly supplied alpha-beta T cells about two months after transplant.

During its preparation, the TCRbeta library received unique molecular identifiers. TCRdb itself ran the PCR reads through MiXCR, one entry per CDR3 protein. The data hold 200,000 to 250,000 distinct CDR3 sequences, with roughly 23% observed a single time. J lost 2 bases, V lost 6 bases, and 8 bases had no gene match. This CDR3 spans 14 amino acids. Germline CDR1 is DFQATT and CDR2 is SNEGSKA (reference sequence). This clonotype was detected many times. The target antigen is unknown. This receptor was identified in a girl aged 2 to 9 with Fanconi anemia, due to receive a stem cell transplant. This chain joins TRBV20-1 and TRBJ2-7; 9 nucleotides line up with TRBD2. The source was PBMCs, collected before TCRalphabeta/CD19-depleted stem cell transplant. The CDR3 loop is CSAPSGGYTYEQYF. The CDR3 DNA sequence: TGCAGTGCGCCGAGCGGGGGGTATACCTACGAGCAGTACTTC.